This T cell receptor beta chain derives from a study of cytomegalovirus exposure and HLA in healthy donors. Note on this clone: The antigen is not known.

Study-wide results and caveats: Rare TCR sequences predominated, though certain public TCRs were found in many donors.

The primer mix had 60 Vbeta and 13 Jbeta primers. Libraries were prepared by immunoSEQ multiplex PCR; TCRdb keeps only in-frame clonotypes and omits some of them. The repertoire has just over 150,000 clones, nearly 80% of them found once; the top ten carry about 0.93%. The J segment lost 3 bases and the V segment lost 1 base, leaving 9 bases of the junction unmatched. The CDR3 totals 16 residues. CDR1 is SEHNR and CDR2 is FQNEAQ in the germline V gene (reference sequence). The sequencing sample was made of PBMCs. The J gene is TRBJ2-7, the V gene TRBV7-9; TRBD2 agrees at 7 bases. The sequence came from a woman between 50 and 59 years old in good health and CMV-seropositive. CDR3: CASSLELTGGVYEQYF. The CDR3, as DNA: TGTGCCAGCAGCTTAGAGTTAACGGGGGGAGTCTACGAGCAGTACTTC.